One sample yielded the 4 T cell receptor beta chains listed below, sequenced in a study of OX40 agonist ivuxolimab in advanced cancers. Repertoires were generated with immunoSEQ multiplex PCR, while TCRdb's copy carries only in-frame clones and drops some. The table lists 53,000 or so clones, approximately 84% of them singletons. The input for sequencing was CD4+ or CD8+ T cells sorted from blood, taken in a trial of the OX40 agonist ivuxolimab. These receptors originate from an adult with an advanced solid tumor such as melanoma, head and neck, liver or kidney cancer.

The chain combines TRBV19 with TRBJ1-5; no clear D. In germline, CDR1 is LNHDA, CDR2 SQIVND (reference sequence). V was shortened by 3 bases and J by 2 bases, with 8 bases between the two germline ends. This CDR3 is 14 amino acids long. The CDR3 nucleotides are TGTGCCAGTAGTATCACCCAGGGCAATCAGCCCCAGCATTTT. The encoded protein is CASSITQGNQPQHF. Full variable domain (rest looked up from reference TRBV19 and TRBJ1-5): DGGITQSPKYLFRKEGQNVTLSCEQNLNHDAMYWYRQDPGQGLRLIYYSQIVNDFQKGDIAEGYSVSREKKESFPLTVTSAQKNPTAFYLCASSITQGNQPQHFGDGTRLSIL.

The chain has TRBV6-6 and TRBJ2-3; D call uncertain. The V end was cut by 4 bases, the J end by 3 bases, with 8 bases between. CDR1 and CDR2 from the germline V gene are MNHNY and SVGAGI (reference sequence). This CDR3 is built from 13 residues. DNA for the CDR3: TGTGCCAGCAGTTCCTACAAGACAGATACGCAGTATTTT. It translates to CASSSYKTDTQYF.

This chain joins TRBV11-2 and TRBJ2-3, with TRBD1 matching over 7 bases. Looked up from germline, CDR1 is SGHAT and CDR2 is FQNNGV. The junction had 8 bases not matched to a gene; V was cut back by 7 bases and J by 4 bases. The CDR3 spans 14 residues. This CDR3 reads CASTRDRVADTQYF. CDR3 in DNA: TGTGCCAGCACCCGCGACAGGGTAGCAGATACGCAGTATTTT.

Worth noting for this clone: A far larger clone is one nucleotide away, so this likely arose from a read error. Other DNA sequences in this specimen translate into the identical CDR3. The chain joins TRBV5-2 to TRBJ2-1; the table's D call, TRBD2, has no DNA check behind it. TRBV5-2 is a documented pseudogene. The CDR3 loop spans 17 amino acids. The CDR3 reads CASSHFLTSGNANEQFF. Written as DNA, the CDR3 is TGTGCCAGCAGCCACTTTCTGACTAGCGGGAATGCGAATGAGCAGTTCTTC.